The 28 T cell receptor beta chains reported below all come from one sample, sequenced in a study of vaccination effects on CD4 cells after COVID-19. Which antigens these TCRs recognize remains unknown. Following a roughly 9-day culture, CD4+ T cells were purified. Sometime from March through December 2020, the person acquired a SARS-CoV-2 infection that PCR confirmed. Participants got two doses of BNT162b2 or mRNA-1273 vaccine. The protocol was immunoSEQ multiplex PCR, while the TCRdb copy is restricted to in-frame clones and leaves out a portion. The repertoire holds around 50,000 clones, nearly 75% seen once, with approximately 5.4% in the top ten. This specimen was CD4+ T cells from PBMCs cultured without peptide, taken after COVID-19 vaccination. The receptors originated from a human donor who had a prior SARS-CoV-2 infection.

The chain carries TRBV3-1 (or the pseudogene TRBV3-2) and TRBJ1-2; no firm D call. The CDR3 is 12 amino acids. V lost 4 bases, J lost 7 bases, and 10 bases lay in between. Germline assignment: CDR1 LGHDT and CDR2 YNNKEL (reference sequence). The CDR3: CASSRLSGGYTF. In nucleotides, the CDR3 is TGTGCCAGCAGCCGATTATCGGGTGGCTACACCTTC.

This rearrangement joins TRBV29-1 to TRBJ1-2; D is uncertain. Deletions cut 6 bases from V and 0 bases from J, with 8 bases between. Germline V CDR1 and CDR2: SQVTM, ANQGSEA. CDR3 size: 12 residues. The CDR3 sequence is CSVTHTNYGYTF. Written as DNA, the CDR3 is TGCAGCGTGACCCACACTAACTATGGCTACACCTTC. Using reference TRBV29-1 and TRBJ1-2 for the parts outside the CDR3, the full variable domain is SAVISQKPSRDICQRGTSLTIQCQVDSQVTMMFWYRQQPGQSLTLIATANQGSEATYESGFVIDKFPISRPNLTFSTLTVSNMSPEDSSIYLCSVTHTNYGYTFGSGTRLTVV.

This clone was seen a few times. The chain employs TRBV7-9 and TRBJ1-4, with D uncertain. Trimming cost V 5 bases and J 4 bases, with 5 bases left between them. CDR3 length: 12 amino acids. Germline CDR1 SEHNR, CDR2 FQNEAQ (reference sequence). The CDR3 reads CASSHINEKLFF. DNA for the CDR3: TGTGCCAGCAGCCATATTAATGAAAAACTGTTTTTT.

The chain joins TRBV5-5 to TRBJ1-1; perhaps TRBD1 as D (5 bases). Germline values: CDR1 SGHKS, CDR2 YYEKEE (reference sequence). The CDR3 is 15 amino acids. The V gene lost 1 base and the J gene lost 1 base, with 11 bases spanning the gap. CDR3 region: CASSLWWGGNTEAFF. Here the CDR3 DNA reads TGTGCCAGCAGCTTGTGGTGGGGGGGGAACACTGAAGCTTTCTTT.

This clone was recorded a few times. The V gene is TRBV5-1, the J gene TRBJ2-3; TRBD2 might be the D (6 bases). V lost 4 bases to trimming and J lost 8 bases, with 11 bases between them. The V gene's germline CDR1 is SGHRS and CDR2 YFSETQ. The length of the CDR3 is 12 residues. The CDR3 DNA follows: TGCGCCAGCAGCGAGGACGGGGGTACGCAGTATTTT. Protein: CASSEDGGTQYF.

The V gene is TRBV3-1 (or the pseudogene TRBV3-2), the J gene TRBJ1-6; 7 bases are a match to TRBD1. After removal of 4 bases from V and 7 bases from J, the junction contained 10 bases not matched to a gene. This CDR3 has 16 amino acids. Germline CDR1 LGHDT, CDR2 YNNKEL (reference sequence). For the CDR3, the DNA is TGTGCCAGCAGCCCAATTTCCGGGACAGCGAATTCACCCCTCCACTTT. Protein product: CASSPISGTANSPLHF.

The rearrangement joins TRBV11-2 to TRBJ1-1; no reliable D call. This CDR3 has 15 residues. Germline V gives CDR1 SGHAT, CDR2 FQNNGV. With 5 bases removed from V and 1 base from J, the gap between germline ends came to 14 bases. CDR3 in amino acids: CASSPTVERNTEAFF. In nucleotides, the CDR3 is TGTGCCAGCAGCCCCACCGTAGAGCGGAACACTGAAGCTTTCTTT.

The chain has TRBV28 and TRBJ1-5, with D unclear. The CDR3 consists of 13 residues. Deletions cut 2 bases from V and 6 bases from J, with 8 bases between. Per germline, CDR1 MDHEN and CDR2 SYDVKM. The CDR3 region is CASSLHRGQPQHF. The CDR3 DNA follows: TGTGCCAGCAGTTTACACCGGGGTCAGCCCCAGCATTTT.

The rearrangement joins TRBV7-3 to TRBJ2-2, with D perhaps matching TRBD2 (6 bases). Germline CDR1 SGHTA, CDR2 FQGTGA. Trimming took 5 bases from V and 1 from J, leaving 8 bases between them. CDR3 length: 14 residues. The CDR3 coding sequence is TGTGCCAGCAGCCCGGGACTGAACACCGGGGAGCTGTTTTTT. Amino acid sequence: CASSPGLNTGELFF.

The chain employs TRBV7-8 and TRBJ1-5; TRBD1 might be the D (6 bases). Trimming stripped 0 bases from V and 3 bases from J, with 12 bases between. CDR3 length equals 16 residues. The germline V gene encodes CDR1 SGHVS and CDR2 FQNEAQ. The CDR3 region is CASSLARTDPNQPQHF. The CDR3, as DNA: TGTGCCAGCAGCTTAGCGCGGACAGATCCCAATCAGCCCCAGCATTTT.

The gene calls are TRBV15 and TRBJ2-3; TRBD1 or TRBD2 may be the D gene (5 bases each). V shed 1 base and J shed 2 bases, with 16 bases lying between them. The CDR3 has 17 residues. The germline V gene encodes CDR1 LNHNV and CDR2 YYDKDF (reference sequence). The CDR3 sequence is CATSRAGTARDTDTQYF. CDR3 DNA sequence: TGTGCCACCAGCAGAGCCGGGACCGCTAGGGACACAGATACGCAGTATTTT.

The chain links TRBV5-1 to TRBJ1-4; TRBD1 agrees at 9 bases. Germline trimming cut 1 base from V and 7 bases from J; bases unmatched to any gene: 8. CDR1 and CDR2 (germline): SGHRS, YFSETQ. The CDR3 totals 16 residues. CDR3 DNA: TGCGCCAGCAGCTTGCTCCCGGGACAGGGAAGTGAAAAACTGTTTTTT. Protein product: CASSLLPGQGSEKLFF.

J is TRBJ2-5 and V is TRBV2; TRBD2 matches 8 bases. V was pared by 9 bases and J by 4 bases, with 7 bases of the junction left unmatched. Germline CDR1 and CDR2: SNHLY and FYNNEI. The CDR3 has 13 residues. The CDR3 coding sequence is TGTGCCAGTAGCGGGGCAAGCGGAGAGACCCAGTACTTC. Its protein is CASSGASGETQYF.

This clone has just one count. This sequence joins TRBV9 and TRBJ2-5; 11 positions agree with TRBD2. Unmatched junction bases numbered 9, after V lost 5 bases and J lost 0 bases. The CDR3 spans 17 residues. Germline CDR1 SGDLS, CDR2 YYNGEE. CDR3 nucleotide sequence: TGTGCCAGCAGTCGAACCGGGACTAGCGGATACCAAGAGACCCAGTACTTC. Translation gives CASSRTGTSGYQETQYF. Combining the CDR3 with reference TRBV9 and TRBJ2-5 gives the whole variable domain DSGVTQTPKHLITATGQRVTLRCSPRSGDLSVYWYQQSLDQGLQFLIQYYNGEERAKGNILERFSAQQFPDLHSELNLSSLELGDSALYFCASSRTGTSGYQETQYFGPGTRLLVL.

This chain joins TRBV6-5 and TRBJ1-2; 8 bases are a match to TRBD1. CDR1 is MNHEY and CDR2 is SVGAGI in the germline V gene. V was clipped by 6 bases and J by 1 base; unmatched bases: 4. CDR3 length equals 14 residues. The CDR3 DNA is TGTGCCAGCAGACCTACAGGGGGTAACTATGGCTACACCTTC. It encodes CASRPTGGNYGYTF.

The chain recombines TRBV7-2 with TRBJ2-3, with D possibly being TRBD2 (6 bases). Germline V lookup: CDR1 SGHTA, CDR2 FQGNSA. This CDR3 has 15 residues. V was clipped by 7 bases and J by 6 bases, with 20 bases between them. The CDR3 loop reads CASKTIHHSGDTQYF. The CDR3 DNA sequence: TGTGCCAGCAAGACTATCCACCACAGCGGGGATACGCAGTATTTT.

The chain has TRBV12-3 or TRBV12-4 and TRBJ1-1; D uncertain. V lost 6 bases and J 6 bases, leaving 14 bases between the germline ends. The CDR3 has 13 residues. The CDR3 loop is CASRQTGIPEAFF. The CDR3 region has the DNA TGTGCCAGCAGGCAGACGGGGATACCTGAAGCTTTCTTT.

This chain uses TRBV7-3 with TRBJ2-3, with 10 bases matching TRBD2. J was trimmed by 6 bases and V by 1 base; bases with no gene match: 19. The CDR3 is made up of 20 amino acids. Germline CDR1 reads SGHTA; CDR2 reads FQGTGA. CDR3 in amino acids: CASSLNGQGASGRKRDTQYF. As DNA, the CDR3 is TGTGCCAGCAGCTTAAACGGCCAGGGTGCTAGCGGGAGAAAGAGGGATACGCAGTATTTT.

This clone was detected only a few times. This sequence joins TRBV5-1 and TRBJ1-2; no reliable D call. The CDR3 length is 12 residues. Germline CDR1 is SGHRS and CDR2 is YFSETQ. V was cut by 3 bases and J by 5 bases, with 8 bases left in between. CDR3 nucleotides: TGCGCCAGCAGCTCGGACGGTTATGGCTACACCTTC. Residues: CASSSDGYGYTF.

V usage is TRBV11-3 and J usage is TRBJ2-7; weak D call: TRBD1 (5 bases). Between the trimmed V and J ends, which lost 5 bases and 0 bases, there was a span of 11 bases. The CDR3 is made up of 14 amino acids. Per germline, CDR1 SGHNT and CDR2 YENEEA. The CDR3: CASSNNRNSYEQYF. The CDR3 DNA reads as TGTGCCAGCAGCAACAACAGGAACTCCTACGAGCAGTACTTC.

The chain joins TRBV3-1 (or the pseudogene TRBV3-2) to TRBJ2-3; 10 nucleotides match TRBD2. Germline V lookup: CDR1 LGHDT, CDR2 YNNKEL (reference sequence). Trimming removed 10 bases from V and 11 bases from J; junction bases left unmatched: 21. The length of the CDR3 is 16 residues. DNA for the CDR3: TGTGCCACCTCAACGGGGGGACTAGCGTTCAGGTTGAGGCAGTATTTT. This codes for CATSTGGLAFRLRQYF.

V usage is TRBV6-4 and J usage is TRBJ2-1; 11 nucleotides line up with TRBD2. J lost 4 bases, V lost 6 bases, and 11 bases had no gene match. The CDR3 has 17 residues. Germline V gene sequence: CDR1 MRHNA, CDR2 SNTAGT. As DNA, the CDR3 is TGTGCCAGCAGCAAAGAATTCGGGACTAGCGGTTACAATGAGCAGTTCTTC. It codes for CASSKEFGTSGYNEQFF.

The chain has TRBV7-2 and TRBJ2-1, with a tentative D call TRBD2 (5 bases). The germline V gene encodes CDR1 SGHTA and CDR2 FQGNSA. V was trimmed by 1 base and J by 0 bases, leaving 7 bases between them. The CDR3 totals 15 residues. This CDR3 is CASSLDRGSYNEQFF. Written as DNA, the CDR3 is TGTGCCAGCAGCTTAGACCGGGGCTCCTACAATGAGCAGTTCTTC. The full variable domain, in which reference TRBV7-2 and TRBJ2-1 provide the parts outside the CDR3, is GAGVSQSPSNKVTEKGKDVELRCDPISGHTALYWYRQSLGQGLEFLIYFQGNSAPDKSGLPSDRFSAERTGGSVSTLTIQRTQQEDSAVYLCASSLDRGSYNEQFFGPGTRLTVL.

The chain has TRBV5-6 and TRBJ2-7; D gene uncertain. In germline, CDR1 is SGHDT, CDR2 YYEEEE. V was clipped by 0 bases and J by 7 bases, with 14 bases between them. The CDR3 extends over 14 amino acids. The CDR3 DNA is TGTGCCAGCAGCTTGGGCCAGCTCGGTACGGAGCAGTACTTC. This translates into CASSLGQLGTEQYF.

V usage is TRBV5-4 and J usage is TRBJ2-3; D remains unclear. The CDR3 loop spans 11 amino acids. The germline V and J ends were trimmed by 0 bases and 6 bases, with 2 bases remaining between them. Germline V lookup: CDR1 SGHNT, CDR2 YYREEE (reference sequence). The CDR3 DNA reads TGTGCCAGCAGCTTGGAGGATACGCAGTATTTT. Translated, it gives CASSLEDTQYF.

The rearrangement joins TRBV28 to TRBJ2-7; D might be TRBD1 (6 bases). This CDR3 has 15 residues. Deletions cut 4 bases from V and 3 bases from J, with 16 bases between. The germline V gene has CDR1 MDHEN and CDR2 SYDVKM. CDR3 coding DNA: TGTGCCAGCAGTTACGCAGGGGCAGGCCACTACGAGCAGTACTTC. Translation gives CASSYAGAGHYEQYF.

The table lists this clone with a few counts. In DNA form, the CDR3 reads TGTGCCAGCACCCCGGGTTCTAGCGGGAGCCGGGCCTACGAGCAGTACTTC. It specifies CASTPGSSGSRAYEQYF. The chain couples TRBV3-1 (or the pseudogene TRBV3-2) to TRBJ2-7; 10 nucleotides agree with TRBD2. This CDR3 spans 17 amino acids. Germline trimming cut 7 bases from V and 2 bases from J; bases unmatched to any gene: 14. Germline V lookup: CDR1 LGHDT, CDR2 YNNKEL (reference sequence).

V is TRBV15 and J is TRBJ2-1; perhaps TRBD2 as D (5 bases). Trimming removed 4 bases from V and 4 bases from J, with 26 bases in between. The CDR3 sequence is 19 residues long. CDR1 LNHNV and CDR2 YYDKDF come from the germline V gene (reference sequence). CDR3 loop: CATSNPTTPGVWVYNEQFF. The DNA of the CDR3 is TGTGCCACCAGCAACCCAACCACACCCGGGGTATGGGTTTACAATGAGCAGTTCTTC.